Listed below are T cell receptor beta chains from one sample, sequenced in a study of beta chain features in type 1 diabetes. Measured with immunoSEQ multiplex PCR; TCRdb has only the in-frame clones, and not every one. The sample consists of just over 450,000 clones, about 29% of them appearing once. The specimen sequenced was naive CD4+ T cells from blood. The receptors come from a man aged 18 to 29 in good health. CDR3s leave out the opening cysteine and the closing phenylalanine or tryptophan.

j_gene: TRBJ2-3
v_gene: TRBV30
CDR3aa: AWSKTGGGLTDTQY

j_gene: TRBJ2-5
v_gene: TRBV28
CDR3aa: ASSPRDRHQETQY

j_gene: TRBJ2-3
v_gene: TRBV12-5
CDR3aa: ASGFTFSTDTQY

j_gene: TRBJ2-2
v_gene: TRBV5-1
CDR3aa: ASSLAETGDTGELF

j_gene: TRBJ2-5
v_gene: TRBV5-6
CDR3aa: ASSLVGGGRTQETQY

j_gene: TRBJ1-5
v_gene: TRBV6-6
CDR3aa: ASSYSADQPQH

j_gene: TRBJ1-5
v_gene: TRBV5-6
CDR3aa: ASSLRVTGNQPQH

j_gene: TRBJ1-4
v_gene: TRBV29-1
CDR3aa: SVGEPNEKLF

j_gene: TRBJ2-3
v_gene: TRBV30
CDR3aa: AWRTRGTDTQY

j_gene: TRBJ1-1
v_gene: TRBV29-1
CDR3aa: SVRDGGEAF

j_gene: TRBJ2-5
v_gene: TRBV30
CDR3aa: AYLDRGETQY

j_gene: TRBJ2-5
v_gene: TRBV9
CDR3aa: ASSVAVEETQY

j_gene: TRBJ2-7
v_gene: TRBV4-3
CDR3aa: ASSRGTRDYEQY

j_gene: TRBJ2-5
v_gene: TRBV7-9
CDR3aa: ASGPGEETQY

j_gene: TRBJ1-5
v_gene: TRBV14
CDR3aa: ASSQDRGQPQH

j_gene: TRBJ2-1
v_gene: TRBV9
CDR3aa: ASSVGSGSNEQF

j_gene: TRBJ2-7
v_gene: TRBV13
CDR3aa: ASSPGQGRSYEQY

j_gene: TRBJ2-5
v_gene: TRBV29-1
CDR3aa: SVDKGLAGGRQETQY

j_gene: TRBJ1-2
v_gene: TRBV30
CDR3aa: AWSIPRGLLYGYT

j_gene: TRBJ2-7
v_gene: TRBV2
CDR3aa: ASSGTSGTYEQY

j_gene: TRBJ2-3
v_gene: TRBV7-6
CDR3aa: ASSFGTNTQY

j_gene: TRBJ2-7
v_gene: TRBV7-8
CDR3aa: ASSLVAGQTYEQY

j_gene: TRBJ2-3
v_gene: TRBV30
CDR3aa: AWSVDLAGGTDTQY

j_gene: TRBJ1-4
v_gene: TRBV30
CDR3aa: AWTPLGATINEKLF

j_gene: TRBJ2-1
v_gene: TRBV30
CDR3aa: AGDGGGGEQF

j_gene: TRBJ1-2
v_gene: TRBV7-2
CDR3aa: ASSPAGGGYT

j_gene: TRBJ2-1
v_gene: TRBV5-1
CDR3aa: ASSPRTSGSKYNEQF

j_gene: TRBJ2-7
v_gene: TRBV7-2
CDR3aa: ASSRPRERGAYEQY

j_gene: TRBJ2-5
v_gene: TRBV7-7
CDR3aa: ASSLVREETQY

j_gene: TRBJ1-2
v_gene: TRBV9
CDR3aa: ASSGPRGYT

j_gene: TRBJ1-1
v_gene: TRBV7-9
CDR3aa: ASSLGQGRAHTEAF

j_gene: TRBJ2-6
v_gene: TRBV7-2
CDR3aa: ASSLVVGGAVSGANVLT

j_gene: TRBJ1-5
v_gene: TRBV10-3
CDR3aa: AISDPGPYSNQPQH

j_gene: TRBJ2-1
v_gene: TRBV19
CDR3aa: ASSPTGGAHNEQF

j_gene: TRBJ2-3
v_gene: TRBV11-1
CDR3aa: ASSLNRMSGDTQY

j_gene: TRBJ1-2
v_gene: TRBV5-6
CDR3aa: ASSYRPSQGGGYT

j_gene: TRBJ2-1
v_gene: TRBV5-1
CDR3aa: ASSGRDRGLPEQF

j_gene: TRBJ2-7
v_gene: TRBV19
CDR3aa: ASSMGLAVTYEQY